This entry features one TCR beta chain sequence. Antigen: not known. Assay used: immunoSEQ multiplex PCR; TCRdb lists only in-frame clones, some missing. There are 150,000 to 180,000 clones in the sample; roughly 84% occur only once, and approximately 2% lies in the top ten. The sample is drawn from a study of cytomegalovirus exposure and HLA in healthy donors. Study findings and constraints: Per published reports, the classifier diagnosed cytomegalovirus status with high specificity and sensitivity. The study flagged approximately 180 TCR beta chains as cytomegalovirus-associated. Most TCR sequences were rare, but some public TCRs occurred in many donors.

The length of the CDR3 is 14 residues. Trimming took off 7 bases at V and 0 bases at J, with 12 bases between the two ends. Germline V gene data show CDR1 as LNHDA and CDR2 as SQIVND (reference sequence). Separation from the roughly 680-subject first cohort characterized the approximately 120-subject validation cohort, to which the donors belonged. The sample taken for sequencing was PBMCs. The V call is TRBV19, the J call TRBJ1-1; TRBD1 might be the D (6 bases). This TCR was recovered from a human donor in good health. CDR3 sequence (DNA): TGTGCCAGTACACCCAGGGGAGTGAACACTGAAGCTTTCTTT. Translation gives CASTPRGVNTEAFF.